This entry describes one TCR beta chain. Its antigen remains undetermined. Base qualities are not recorded, but no much larger clone differs from it by a single base. Receptors were amplified or captured by multiplex PCR. For sequencing, an Illumina HiSeq 4000 was employed. CDR3 regions were amplified by Arm-PCR with iRepertoire HTBI primers to construct TCR beta libraries. Before sequencing, the PCR products went through gel purification. Under the source paper's analysis protocol: Gene usage analysis of CDR3 amino acid clonotypes used the approximately 62 TRBV and approximately 13 TRBJ segments found across samples. Filtered high-quality paired reads were merged into contigs using COPE and FqMerger. BLAST was used to align contigs to the IMGT TRBV, TRBD and TRBJ reference genes, and CDR3 was defined following IMGT. Any clonotype with a frequency above 0.1% was classified as a highly expanded clone. Shannon entropy was used to measure repertoire diversity, and the Gini coefficient was used to measure V-J evenness. Clonotypes shared by more than one individual were considered public. The raw public data were reprocessed by TCRdb itself: fastp quality trimming at Q25, MiXCR clonotype calling, in-frame beta chains only. Merged by CDR3 protein, the rows form single entries marked with the most common genes and DNA. None of the V and J calls come from the authors' own analysis; TCRdb made them. In all, the sample holds 300,000 to 350,000 distinct CDR3 sequences, and around a fifth of those were seen once. Less than 35% of the sample goes to the ten largest clones.

This specimen comes from a study of regulatory T cells in long-lasting Graves disease (dated by TCRdb to about 2021). For the wider study: To count as having persistent Graves' disease, a patient had to have received antithyroid drug treatment for over 5 years with TSH receptor autoantibodies remaining persistently positive. The study took place in China and was registered as a clinical trial. Patients with persistent Graves' disease were compared with patients with newly diagnosed Graves' disease using TCR sequencing and RNA sequencing of peripheral blood. A total of some 35 samples underwent TCR sequencing, from 13 patients with persistent Graves' disease and 20 or so patients with newly diagnosed Graves' disease. Persistent Graves' disease patients in the clinical cohort had taken antithyroid drugs for roughly ten years on average. Study-level results and caveats: The authors acknowledged the small sample size as a limitation that may reduce accuracy. Sequencing and analysis were restricted to the TCR beta chain. A larger number of public clonotypes was shared among persistent patients (approximately 3,000) than among newly diagnosed patients (roughly 980). Because the primary lesion, thyroid tissue, could not be accessed, the study looked at peripheral blood alone. Compared with newly diagnosed patients, persistent Graves' disease patients had lower TCR Shannon entropy and fewer highly expanded clones, which suggests clonal expansion. Persistent disease showed preferential use of TRBV28, TRBJ1-2 and TRBJ2-5, whereas newly diagnosed disease favored TRBV20-1 and TRBJ2-1.

In the germline V gene (reference sequence), CDR1 corresponds to LNHDA and CDR2 to SQIVND. The junction shows trimming of 3 bases on V and 6 bases on J, plus 12 bases between the germline ends. Its CDR3 holds 13 amino acids, cysteine through phenylalanine. The CDR3 DNA has 39 bases and is translated from base 1. The time point label here, explained by the study, means: persistent/refractory GD, antithyroid drugs over 5 years with positive TRAb. For both TCR sequencing and RNA sequencing, RNA was extracted from PBMCs in TRIzol. The diagnosis of Graves' disease followed American Thyroid Association guidelines. The patients came from an endocrinology department in Xi'an, China. Each patient gave 7.5 to 10 milliliters of peripheral blood, collected in an EDTA anticoagulant tube. PBMCs were isolated by Ficoll Paque Plus density gradient separation without further T cell sorting. An Agilent 2100 Bioanalyzer and agarose gel were used to check RNA quality, while a NanoDrop 2000 measured RNA concentration.

This specimen consisted of peripheral blood mononuclear cells (PBMCs), obtained when the disease was refractory, from a patient treated with antithyroid drugs. The source is a female donor with Graves disease. This receptor chain uses TRBV19 and TRBJ2-7, with no D gene named confidently. The nucleotide sequence is given as TGTGCCAGTAGTATCGTCCTGAAACGCGAGCAGTACTTC. It translates to CASSIVLKREQYF.